This T cell receptor beta chain was recorded in a study of blood T cell repertoires in COVID-19. The length of the CDR3 is 16 residues. V was clipped by 4 bases and J by 4 bases; unmatched bases: 11. Germline-derived CDR1 and CDR2 are MNHEY and SVGAGI. Followed over time, Seattle patients had been enrolled while infection was active. Here immunoSEQ multiplex PCR was the method, and the copy in TCRdb shows in-frame clones only, minus some. The sample contains 30,000 to 35,000 clones, roughly 87% of which appear only once. V usage is TRBV6-5 and J usage is TRBJ2-7; 9 nucleotides line up with TRBD1. Material for sequencing was peripheral blood. This clonotype was sampled from a man aged 60 to 69 with COVID-19, enrolled during active disease. The DNA for the CDR3 is TGTGCCAGCAGTTTACTACCCGGGACAGGGAAATACGAGCAGTACTTC. It specifies CASSLLPGTGKYEQYF.